A selection of T cell receptor beta chains follows, all from one sample in a study of blood T cell repertoires in COVID-19. TCRdb's copy holds only in-frame clones and misses some; the assay was immunoSEQ multiplex PCR. The data hold 110,000 or so clones, with 81% observed a single time. The sample consisted of peripheral blood. Every receptor here comes from a human donor in a cohort sampled during active COVID-19. Each CDR3 is given with its conserved first and last residue. D genes are given only for firm matches. Clone size is stated in some rows and not others, as once, few, many or a class when expanded.

CDR3 DNA | CDR3 protein | CDR3 length | D gene | J gene | clone size | V gene
TGTGCCAGCAGACCAGGGGGCGGGGAGACCCAGTACTTC | CASRPGGGETQYF | 13 | TRBD1 | TRBJ2-5 | NA | TRBV7-9
TGTGCCAGCAGCGTCGACAGGGGCAAGAACACTGAAGCTTTCTTT | CASSVDRGKNTEAFF | 15 | TRBD1 | TRBJ1-1 | NA | TRBV6-5
TGTGCCTGGAGCCCTATCCGGACAGGGCAAGAGACCCAGTACTTC | CAWSPIRTGQETQYF | 15 | TRBD1 | TRBJ2-5 | NA | TRBV30
TGTGCCAGCAGCGTAGTGAGCGGGGGGGGATACGAGCAGTACTTC | CASSVVSGGGYEQYF | 15 | TRBD2 | TRBJ2-7 | NA | TRBV9
TGTGCCACCAGTGATTTAGAGGGGAGGGAAGCTTTCTTT | CATSDLEGREAFF | 13 | NA | TRBJ1-1 | NA | TRBV24-1
TGTGCCAGCAGCGGGGCAGCCGGCCAGGACACCGGGGAGCTGTTTTTT | CASSGAAGQDTGELFF | 16 | NA | TRBJ2-2 | NA | TRBV4-2
TGTGCCAGCAGCCTCAGGGGGGACAGGGCCTTCGAGCAGTACTTC | CASSLRGDRAFEQYF | 15 | TRBD1 | TRBJ2-7 | NA | TRBV11-3
TGTGCCAGCAGTGAAGATAGGACAGACTACGAGCAGTACTTC | CASSEDRTDYEQYF | 14 | NA | TRBJ2-7 | NA | TRBV6-1
TGTGCCAGCAGTTACCTCGCCTACAGGGGGCGCGGTGGCTACACCTTC | CASSYLAYRGRGGYTF | 16 | TRBD1 | TRBJ1-2 | few | TRBV6-5
TGTGCCAGTAGTTTCCGGGACAGCCTCTATAATTCACCCCTCCACTTT | CASSFRDSLYNSPLHF | 16 | TRBD1 | TRBJ1-6 | NA | TRBV19
TGTGCCTGGAGTAGACAGAGTTTTAATGAAAAACTGTTTTTT | CAWSRQSFNEKLFF | 14 | NA | TRBJ1-4 | NA | TRBV30
TGTGCCAGCACCCAAGCCGGGGACAGGGGGCTGATTGATGGCTACACCTTC | CASTQAGDRGLIDGYTF | 17 | TRBD1 | TRBJ1-2 | NA | TRBV28
TGTGCCAGCTCATCCGGGACAGGTGGGGCCTACGAGCAGTACTTC | CASSSGTGGAYEQYF | 15 | TRBD1 | TRBJ2-7 | NA | TRBV18
TGTGCCAGCAGCCCCCGGGACACCTCCTATGGCTACACCTTC | CASSPRDTSYGYTF | 14 | NA | TRBJ1-2 | NA | TRBV7-2
TGCAGCGTTGAGGACAGGGTCCGGGATGGCTACACCTTC | CSVEDRVRDGYTF | 13 | TRBD1 | TRBJ1-2 | NA | TRBV29-1
TGTGCCAGCAGCCCCACAGGTACGAACACTGAAGCTTTCTTT | CASSPTGTNTEAFF | 14 | NA | TRBJ1-1 | NA | TRBV11-3
TGCGCCAGCAGCTTGGACAGGGGCGACACTGAAGCTTTCTTT | CASSLDRGDTEAFF | 14 | TRBD1 | TRBJ1-1 | NA | TRBV5-1
TGTGCCAGCAGCTTGCAGGGGGCCCCCGGGGAGCTGTTTTTT | CASSLQGAPGELFF | 14 | TRBD1 | TRBJ2-2 | few | TRBV13
TGTGCCAGCAGACCTGAGGCAGGGGGTATGAACGAGCAGTACTTC | CASRPEAGGMNEQYF | 15 | TRBD1 | TRBJ2-7 | NA | TRBV6-5
TGTGCCAGTAGTATTCAACGGAGGTCTGGAGAAGGCTACACCTTC | CASSIQRRSGEGYTF | 15 | NA | TRBJ1-2 | NA | TRBV19
TGCGCCAGCAGCCAAGGTACGGGGGAGATCACAGATACGCAGTATTTT | CASSQGTGEITDTQYF | 16 | NA | TRBJ2-3 | NA | TRBV4-1
TGTGCCACCGCAAAAGGTACTAGCGCCATTCCGGTCCAAGAGACCCAGTACTTC | CATAKGTSAIPVQETQYF | 18 | TRBD2 | TRBJ2-5 | NA | TRBV10-3
TGTGCCAGCAGCCAAGATTGGCGGGGGACCACAGCAGGCTACACCTTC | CASSQDWRGTTAGYTF | 16 | NA | TRBJ1-2 | NA | TRBV14
TGTGCCAGAACCCCCGGGACAGGTATTTTTAATGGCTACACCTTC | CARTPGTGIFNGYTF | 15 | NA | TRBJ1-2 | NA | TRBV7-5
TGTGCCAGCAGTTACCCTACCTTGGGCAGGCGGCAGGGTGAGACCCAGTACTTC | CASSYPTLGRRQGETQYF | 18 | NA | TRBJ2-5 | NA | TRBV6-2/TRBV6-3
TGTGCCAGCAGCTTATTTAGCGGGGGCACCAACGACAGAAACATTCAGTACTTC | CASSLFSGGTNDRNIQYF | 18 | TRBD2 | TRBJ2-4 | NA | TRBV7-6
TGTGCCAGCAGTCAGGGTTTCGGTCAAGAGACCCAGTACTTC | CASSQGFGQETQYF | 14 | NA | TRBJ2-5 | NA | TRBV6-5
TGTGCCAGCAGGTTAGGGACAGCTTATAGCAATCAGCCCCAGCATTTT | CASRLGTAYSNQPQHF | 16 | TRBD1 | TRBJ1-5 | many | TRBV28
TGTGCCATCAGTGAGCGGGACTACGAGCAGTACTTC | CAISERDYEQYF | 12 | NA | TRBJ2-7 | few | TRBV10-3
TGTGCCAGCATCCCAGGGGGACCCTCTGGAAACACCATATATTTT | CASIPGGPSGNTIYF | 15 | TRBD1 | TRBJ1-3 | few | TRBV7-6
TGTGCCAGTAGTACAAGGGGACAGTACAATGAGCAGTTCTTC | CASSTRGQYNEQFF | 14 | TRBD1 | TRBJ2-1 | NA | TRBV19
TGTGCCAGCAGCTTAGGAGGGGACTATCGACCCGTCAATGAGCAGTTCTTC | CASSLGGDYRPVNEQFF | 17 | TRBD2 | TRBJ2-1 | NA | TRBV7-3
TGTGCCAGCAGCCCCTGGACTAGCGGGAGAGCTCCCTACGAGCAGTACTTC | CASSPWTSGRAPYEQYF | 17 | TRBD2 | TRBJ2-7 | NA | TRBV9
TGTGCCAGTAGTATTGGTGGCGGGGGTGGAGAGACCCAGTACTTC | CASSIGGGGGETQYF | 15 | TRBD2 | TRBJ2-5 | NA | TRBV19
TGTGCCTGGAAGCGGGGGCCCTACGAGCAGTACTTC | CAWKRGPYEQYF | 12 | TRBD2 | TRBJ2-7 | NA | TRBV30
TGTGCCAGCAGTTCCCTATATAGCAATCAGCCCCAGCATTTT | CASSSLYSNQPQHF | 14 | NA | TRBJ1-5 | NA | TRBV27
TGTGCCAGCGCGGGACAGGCTGACTCCTACAATGAGCAGTTCTTC | CASAGQADSYNEQFF | 15 | TRBD1 | TRBJ2-1 | once | TRBV7-9
TGTGCCAGCAGCTTAAGGTCGCCGGCAGGGGGCGCTTTTGGCACTGAAGCTTTCTTT | CASSLRSPAGGAFGTEAFF | 19 | TRBD1 | TRBJ1-1 | NA | TRBV7-3
TGTGCCAGCAGTTACGTCGCGGGTGGTGGCTACACCTTC | CASSYVAGGGYTF | 13 | NA | TRBJ1-2 | NA | TRBV6-5
TGTGCCACCTGGGAAAAGACAGGGCGTAACTATGGCTACACCTTC | CATWEKTGRNYGYTF | 15 | TRBD1 | TRBJ1-2 | once | TRBV28
TGTGCCAGCAGTGAAGGGGGATGGGGGACAGGGGCGTACGAGCAGTACTTC | CASSEGGWGTGAYEQYF | 17 | TRBD1 | TRBJ2-7 | few | TRBV6-1
TGTGCCAGCAGGCGGGAGGGAAGCCAGCCCCAGCATTTT | CASRREGSQPQHF | 13 | NA | TRBJ1-5 | NA | TRBV28
TGTGCCACCAGGCCAAGCGGGACCAATGAGCAGTTCTTC | CATRPSGTNEQFF | 13 | TRBD2 | TRBJ2-1 | NA | TRBV7-2
TGTGCCAGCAGTGATACAGGAACTAATGAAAAACTGTTTTTT | CASSDTGTNEKLFF | 14 | NA | TRBJ1-4 | NA | TRBV25-1
TGTGCCAGCAGCCCCCTGTCGGGTACGCAGTATTTT | CASSPLSGTQYF | 12 | NA | TRBJ2-3 | NA | TRBV6-4
TGTGCCAGCAGCCCTTTAATCCGGACTAGCGGGAGGGTCAAAAACATTCAGTACTTC | CASSPLIRTSGRVKNIQYF | 19 | TRBD2 | TRBJ2-4 | NA | TRBV28
TGTGCCAGCAGTTTCCAGGGTGCTGGGGCCAACGTCCTGACTTTC | CASSFQGAGANVLTF | 15 | NA | TRBJ2-6 | NA | TRBV28
TGTGCCAGCAGTTCCCGGACTAGCGGGGGGGCGCGAGAGACCCAGTACTTC | CASSSRTSGGARETQYF | 17 | TRBD2 | TRBJ2-5 | NA | TRBV6-2/TRBV6-3
TGTGCCACCGAACGGGACAGGGAGGGATCACCCCTCCACTTT | CATERDREGSPLHF | 14 | TRBD1 | TRBJ1-6 | few | TRBV2
TGTGCCAGCAGTTCAACCGGGACTTATAATTCACCCCTCCACTTT | CASSSTGTYNSPLHF | 15 | NA | TRBJ1-6 | NA | TRBV28
TGTGCCAGCAGTGAATGGGAGAAGGGGACAGGGCTTAACTATGGCTACACCTTC | CASSEWEKGTGLNYGYTF | 18 | TRBD1 | TRBJ1-2 | NA | TRBV25-1
TGTGCCAGCAGTTTATTGAGCTATGGCTACACCTTC | CASSLLSYGYTF | 12 | NA | TRBJ1-2 | NA | TRBV28
TGTGCCAGCAGCCAACTCGACAGGGGCACTGAAGCTTTCTTT | CASSQLDRGTEAFF | 14 | TRBD1 | TRBJ1-1 | NA | TRBV3-1/TRBV3-2